The clone carrying this TCR beta chain is a singleton in its sample. Germline V gene sequence: CDR1 SGHRS, CDR2 YFSETQ. The CDR3 totals 15 residues. The germline V and J ends were trimmed by 5 bases and 2 bases, with 17 bases remaining between them. These data originate in a study of blood T cell repertoires in COVID-19. Some clones are missing from TCRdb's copy, which holds only in-frame ones; the method was immunoSEQ multiplex PCR. Altogether roughly 100,000 clones are present, around 76% being singletons, with the ten largest covering roughly 18%. Sequencing was done on a sample of peripheral blood. This receptor was obtained from an elderly man with acute or convalescent COVID-19. The V and J genes are TRBV5-1 and TRBJ2-7, with D possibly matching TRBD1 (6 bases). The CDR3 DNA follows: TGCGCCAGCAGACCGACAACGACAGGAGCCTACGAGCAGTACTTC. It translates to CASRPTTTGAYEQYF.